Each of the 31 T cell receptor beta chains below was sequenced from the same sample in a study of shared clonotypes between healthy human individuals. Sequencing used immunoSEQ multiplex PCR; TCRdb keeps in-frame clones, though not all of them. Here the sample spans millions of clones, approximately 95% being singletons. Sequencing input: naive CD4+ T cells sorted from blood. Indicated subset: CD45RA+ positively selected. Source of these receptors: a man aged 18 to 30 in good health.

The chain is built from TRBV9 and TRBJ1-1; D is uncertain. CDR1 and CDR2 from the germline V gene are SGDLS and YYNGEE. CDR3 length equals 11 residues. V lost 3 bases, J lost 6 bases, and 6 bases lay in between. The CDR3 DNA is TGTGCCAGCAGCGCCGGACCTGAAGCTTTCTTT. Translating it yields CASSAGPEAFF.

This clone appeared a single time. The chain has TRBV9 and TRBJ1-5; D gene ambiguous. Per germline, CDR1 SGDLS and CDR2 YYNGEE. Trimming removed 2 bases at V and 0 bases at J, with 9 bases between. The CDR3 runs 15 residues. As DNA, the CDR3 is TGTGCCAGCAGCGTTGGCGACGATAGCAATCAGCCCCAGCATTTT. Protein product: CASSVGDDSNQPQHF.

For this clone: Other DNA variants within this sample encode the same CDR3. The rearrangement joins TRBV7-8 to TRBJ1-5; TRBD1 aligns across 8 bases. The germline gives CDR1 SGHVS, CDR2 FQNEAQ. The CDR3 has 13 residues. V lost 5 bases and J lost 6; bases outside the gene matches: 3. The DNA for the CDR3 is TGTGCCAGCAGCGCAACAGGGGGTCAGCCCCAGCATTTT. Translating gives CASSATGGQPQHF.

A word on this clone: Additional DNA sequences in this sample encode the identical CDR3. The genes are TRBV28 and TRBJ1-1; D possibly corresponds to TRBD1 (6 bases). Between the trimmed V and J ends, which lost 5 bases and 1 base, there was a span of 8 bases. The CDR3 is made up of 13 amino acids. Germline CDR1 MDHEN, CDR2 SYDVKM. This chain's CDR3 is CASSETGNTEAFF. In DNA, the CDR3 is TGTGCCAGCAGTGAGACAGGGAACACTGAAGCTTTCTTT.

This chain links TRBV30 with TRBJ2-3; 8 bases fit TRBD2. CDR3 length: 16 residues. The germline V gene has CDR1 GTSNPN and CDR2 SVGIG (reference sequence). The ends lost 3 bases at V and 2 bases at J; junction bases unmatched: 10. Here the CDR3 DNA reads TGTGCCTGGAGAATGGGCCTAGCGGGTACCACAGATACGCAGTATTTT. Its translation: CAWRMGLAGTTDTQYF.

The chain couples TRBV30 to TRBJ2-1; a weak D match, TRBD1 (5 bases). The CDR3 length is 16 residues. The V end lost 4 bases, the J end lost 3 bases, and 19 bases lay between the germline ends. Germline V gene lookup returns CDR1 GTSNPN and CDR2 SVGIG (reference sequence). The CDR3 spells CAWTLGLSRGYNEQFF. The CDR3 DNA follows: TGTGCCTGGACCCTGGGGCTTAGCCGTGGCTACAATGAGCAGTTCTTC.

This rearrangement joins TRBV10-3 to TRBJ2-7; D tentatively reads TRBD1 or TRBD2 (5 bases each). Trimming shortened V by 0 bases and J by 6 bases, and 12 bases separated the two germline ends. The germline CDR1 and CDR2 sequences are ENHRY and SYGVKD. The CDR3 runs to 14 residues. Here the CDR3 reads CAISESVPGREQYF. The CDR3 DNA reads TGTGCCATCAGTGAGTCAGTCCCGGGGCGCGAGCAGTACTTC.

The rearrangement joins TRBV2 to TRBJ1-1; D may be TRBD1 (5 bases). This CDR3 spans 15 amino acids. V lost 3 bases to trimming and J lost 6 bases, with 17 bases between them. Germline assignment: CDR1 SNHLY and CDR2 FYNNEI. CDR3 residues: CASSDSRQGFAEAFF. As DNA, the CDR3 is TGTGCCAGCAGTGACTCGAGGCAGGGTTTCGCTGAAGCTTTCTTT.

The gene calls are TRBV11-3 and TRBJ2-1; TRBD2 matches 7 bases. This CDR3 spans 17 amino acids. V shed 4 bases, J shed 0 bases, and the junction held 9 bases outside the gene matches. Germline values: CDR1 SGHNT, CDR2 YENEEA. Written as DNA, the CDR3 is TGTGCCAGCAGCTACCAACCAGCGGGGAACTCCTACAATGAGCAGTTCTTC. This sequence encodes CASSYQPAGNSYNEQFF.

The V gene is TRBV11-2, the J gene TRBJ1-4, with D maybe TRBD1 (5 bases). Germline V lookup: CDR1 SGHAT, CDR2 FQNNGV. V lost 5 bases to trimming and J lost 0 bases, with 16 bases between them. The CDR3 spans 17 residues. The DNA of the CDR3 is TGTGCCAGCAGCCTGCGACAGACCTTTGCAACTAATGAAAAACTGTTTTTT. Translated, it gives CASSLRQTFATNEKLFF.

V is TRBV5-1 and J is TRBJ2-3; tentatively, D is TRBD2 (5 bases). CDR3 size: 15 residues. V lost 0 bases, J lost 6 bases, and 14 bases lay in between. CDR1 is SGHRS, CDR2 YFSETQ, per germline. CDR3 region: CASSLGVSSVDTQYF. CDR3 DNA: TGCGCCAGCAGCTTGGGCGTGAGTAGCGTGGATACGCAGTATTTT. Based on the CDR3 plus reference TRBV5-1 and TRBJ2-3, the full variable domain is KAGVTQTPRYLIKTRGQQVTLSCSPISGHRSVSWYQQTPGQGLQFLFEYFSETQRNKGNFPGRFSGRQFSNSRSEMNVSTLELGDSALYLCASSLGVSSVDTQYFGPGTRLTVL.

The CDR3 DNA follows: TGTGCCAGCAGTGTAAACCGGGACAGCTATAATCAGCCCCAGCATTTT. It translates to CASSVNRDSYNQPQHF. This chain links TRBV28 with TRBJ1-5; the match to TRBD1 covers 7 bases. The CDR3 consists of 16 residues. The trim removed 5 bases at V and 4 bases at J, leaving 11 bases unmatched. Germline-derived CDR1 and CDR2 are MDHEN and SYDVKM. Filled out from reference TRBV28 and TRBJ1-5, the complete variable domain reads DVKVTQSSRYLVKRTGEKVFLECVQDMDHENMFWYRQDPGLGLRLIYFSYDVKMKEKGDIPEGYSVSREKKERFSLILESASTNQTSMYLCASSVNRDSYNQPQHFGDGTRLSIL.

V is TRBV5-5 and J is TRBJ2-7; no definite D call. The CDR3 is 15 residues long. V was clipped by 1 base and J by 2 bases, with 13 bases between them. In germline, CDR1 is SGHKS, CDR2 YYEKEE (reference sequence). The CDR3 reads CASSLRAPGTYEQYF. The CDR3 nucleotides are TGTGCCAGCAGCTTGCGGGCCCCAGGTACCTACGAGCAGTACTTC.

The J gene is TRBJ2-5, the V gene TRBV19, with 11 bases aligning to TRBD1. The V and J ends lost 1 base and 5 bases, in that order; junction bases with no gene match: 3. Per the germline V gene, CDR1 is LNHDA and CDR2 is SQIVND (reference sequence). The CDR3 consists of 15 residues. CDR3 nucleotides: TGTGCCAGTAGTATAGCCGGACAGGGGGCTGAGACCCAGTACTTC. It translates to CASSIAGQGAETQYF.

The gene calls are TRBV28 and TRBJ2-3, with 8 bases lining up with TRBD1. With V trimmed by 8 bases and J by 2 bases, 9 bases remained unmatched. Germline CDR1 is MDHEN and CDR2 is SYDVKM. The CDR3 loop spans 15 amino acids. This CDR3 is CASSSGTGYTDTQYF. The CDR3 DNA follows: TGTGCCAGCTCCTCCGGGACAGGCTACACAGATACGCAGTATTTT.

The chain has TRBV7-2 and TRBJ2-5; TRBD2 matches 10 bases. This CDR3 comprises 14 residues. Per germline, CDR1 SGHTA and CDR2 FQGNSA. The V gene end was trimmed by 5 bases and the J gene end by 7 bases; junction bases not matched to a gene: 7. CDR3 sequence (DNA): TGTGCCAGCAGCCCTCTAGCGGGAGTCGTGACCCAGTACTTC. It encodes CASSPLAGVVTQYF.

The DNA for the CDR3 is TGTGCCAGCAGCCAAGACTTTAAGCGGACCGGGGAGCTGTTTTTT. It is translated as CASSQDFKRTGELFF. The rearrangement uses TRBV5-5 and TRBJ2-2, with D possibly matching TRBD2 (5 bases). The CDR3 runs to 15 residues. Germline values: CDR1 SGHKS, CDR2 YYEKEE (reference sequence). V was clipped by 4 bases and J by 5 bases, with 15 bases between them.

This clone has only one observation. V usage is TRBV5-5 and J usage is TRBJ1-3; 7 bases match TRBD1. This CDR3 region has 14 residues. Trimming at V came to 4 bases and at J to 2 bases, leaving 3 bases not matched to a gene. The germline CDR1 and CDR2 sequences are SGHKS and YYEKEE (reference sequence). Here the CDR3 reads CASSTGTAGNTIYF. CDR3 nucleotides: TGTGCCAGCAGCACGGGGACAGCTGGAAACACCATATATTTT.

This chain joins TRBV6-5 and TRBJ1-2, with D possibly being TRBD1 (5 bases). Trimming stripped 10 bases from V and 7 bases from J, with 19 bases between. The CDR3 totals 13 residues. Germline CDR1 reads MNHEY; CDR2 reads SVGAGI. CDR3 sequence reads: CATHLGGGFGYTF. The CDR3 DNA is TGTGCCACCCACCTGGGGGGTGGCTTTGGCTACACCTTC.

The V and J genes are TRBV10-3 and TRBJ2-5, with 13 positions matching TRBD2. The end of the DNA aligns better with TRBJ2-7, so the J call may be wrong. Germline CDR1 ENHRY, CDR2 SYGVKD. The CDR3 is made up of 14 amino acids. CDR3 residues: CAISEGLAGDEQYF. DNA of the CDR3: TGTGCCATCAGTGAGGGACTAGCGGGAGACGAGCAGTACTTC.

This clone is a singleton in its sample. Within the sample, other DNA sequences also encode this same CDR3. V gene TRBV5-1 combines with J gene TRBJ2-7; TRBD1 matches at 8 bases. Per germline, CDR1 SGHRS and CDR2 YFSETQ. The length of the CDR3 is 14 residues. Trimming removed 0 bases from V and 5 bases from J; junction bases left unmatched: 4. This CDR3 reads CASSLGQGFHEQYF. CDR3 coding DNA: TGCGCCAGCAGCTTGGGACAGGGGTTCCACGAGCAGTACTTC.

The chain combines TRBV7-2 with TRBJ1-5; perhaps TRBD1 as D (6 bases). The CDR3 length is 15 residues. The germline V and J ends were trimmed by 1 base and 6 bases, with 13 bases remaining between them. Germline CDR1 SGHTA, CDR2 FQGNSA. The CDR3 bases are TGTGCCAGCAGCTTAGGCCAGGCAGGGGCTCAGCCCCAGCATTTT. It yields the protein CASSLGQAGAQPQHF.

Written as DNA, the CDR3 is TGTGCCAGCAGTCCCGACGGCATCTCTGGAAACACCATATATTTT. It translates to CASSPDGISGNTIYF. The V gene is TRBV27, the J gene TRBJ1-3; D ambiguous. CDR3 length: 15 amino acids. Germline V gene sequence: CDR1 MNHEY, CDR2 SMNVEV (reference sequence). The V gene lost 5 bases and the J gene lost 0 bases, with 11 bases spanning the gap.

There are many counts of this clone. V is TRBV6-5 and J is TRBJ1-5; D uncertain. V lost 8 bases to trimming and J lost 3 bases, with 11 bases between them. The CDR3 covers 13 residues. Germline lookup yields CDR1 MNHEY and CDR2 SVGAGI. The CDR3 is CASQAADNQPQHF. In DNA form, the CDR3 reads TGTGCCAGCCAGGCGGCAGACAATCAGCCCCAGCATTTT.

The chain joins TRBV2 to TRBJ2-7; the match to TRBD2 covers 13 bases. V was clipped by 9 bases and J by 6 bases; unmatched bases: 8. The germline V gene encodes CDR1 SNHLY and CDR2 FYNNEI. CDR3 length equals 14 residues. For the CDR3, the DNA is TGTGCCAGGAGTCGGACTAGCGGGAGTGGCGAGCAGTACTTC. It encodes CARSRTSGSGEQYF. Full variable domain (missing parts from reference TRBV2 and TRBJ2-7): EPEVTQTPSHQVTQMGQEVILRCVPISNHLYFYWYRQILGQKVEFLVSFYNNEISEKSEIFDDQFSVERPDGSNFTLKIRSTKLEDSAMYFCARSRTSGSGEQYFGPGTRLTVT.

This clone was seen repeatedly, ten times or more. Other DNA sequences in this specimen translate into the identical CDR3. This chain uses TRBV30 with TRBJ2-1; D not resolved. CDR3 length: 12 residues. CDR1 is GTSNPN and CDR2 is SVGIG in the germline V gene (reference sequence). Trimming stripped 0 bases from V and 11 bases from J, with 11 bases between. In DNA form, the CDR3 reads TGTGCCTGGAGTGTAAATTCTCAGAAGCAGTTCTTC. Encoded protein: CAWSVNSQKQFF.

V gene TRBV18 combines with J gene TRBJ2-5, with 8 bases aligning to TRBD2. Germline CDR1 reads KGHSH; CDR2 reads LQKENI. The V and J ends lost 2 bases and 2 bases, in that order; junction bases with no gene match: 7. The CDR3 contains 16 residues. CDR3 loop: CASSPAGGIPQETQYF. The CDR3 DNA reads TGTGCCAGCTCACCAGCGGGAGGTATCCCTCAAGAGACCCAGTACTTC.

The chain is built from TRBV10-3 and TRBJ2-5; 9 bases match TRBD1. V gave up 5 bases and J gave up 5 bases; unmatched junction bases: 3. The CDR3 is 13 amino acids. Germline V gives CDR1 ENHRY, CDR2 SYGVKD. CDR3 in DNA: TGTGCCATCAGTCCCGGGACAGGGGAGACCCAGTACTTC. Protein: CAISPGTGETQYF.

J is TRBJ2-6 and V is TRBV9; D not resolved. Trimming removed 4 bases at V and 0 bases at J, with 8 bases between. Per germline, CDR1 SGDLS and CDR2 YYNGEE. CDR3 size: 15 residues. CDR3 sequence (DNA): TGTGCCAGCAGCTCCCTCACCTCTGGGGCCAACGTCCTGACTTTC. This codes for CASSSLTSGANVLTF.

Details on this clone: It may be a read error: a sequence one base away is much more abundant. The same CDR3 can be traced to other DNA sequences in this sample. The chain combines TRBV2 with TRBJ2-3; D is undetermined. CDR1 is SNHLY, CDR2 FYNNEI, per germline. The CDR3 is made up of 11 amino acids. Trimming took 5 bases from V and 4 from J, leaving 4 bases between them. The CDR3 region is CASSLADTQYF. The DNA for the CDR3 is TGTGCCAGCAGTCTGGCAGATACGCAGTATTTT.

This rearrangement joins TRBV2 to TRBJ2-7, with 9 nucleotides matching TRBD2. V lost 7 bases to trimming and J lost 1 base; unmatched junction nucleotides: 11. CDR3 length: 16 residues. Germline CDR1 reads SNHLY; CDR2 reads FYNNEI. DNA of the CDR3: TGTGCCAGCACTACCCCAAGGAGCGGGGGGTCCTACGAGCAGTACTTC. Protein: CASTTPRSGGSYEQYF.